Ten or more counts support the clone carrying this T cell receptor (beta chain). Its antigen is as yet unknown. RNA transcripts yielded amplified TCR beta CDR3 regions. First-round RT-PCR with HTBI primers amplified the TCR CDR3 region. TCRdb used MiXCR to reprocess the multiplex PCR reads, holding one entry per CDR3 protein. Counted here are approximately 640,000 distinct CDR3 sequences, 15% to 20% occurring once; the ten biggest clones make up approximately 3.9%. The sample originates from a study of T cells in Graves' hyperthyroidism and ophthalmopathy. Study-wide background: Initial diagnosis, before any treatment, was when peripheral blood was collected. Whole-study findings and limits: Onset of ophthalmopathy came a median 6.5 months after the model predicted it. Blood also contained most expanded thyroid clonotypes above 0.001.

J lost 5 bases, V lost 6 bases, and 6 bases had no gene match. Germline CDR1 SNHLY, CDR2 FYNNEI. CDR3 length equals 13 residues. The chain employs TRBV2 and TRBJ1-2; 7 nucleotides line up with TRBD1. This receptor was obtained from a woman in her twenties or thirties with Graves' hyperthyroidism. The sequencing input was blood. CDR3 amino acids: CASRDRVEYGYTF. The DNA for the CDR3 is TGTGCCAGCAGAGACAGGGTTGAGTATGGCTACACCTTC.